Below are 4 T cell receptor beta chains sequenced from a single sample in a study of blood T cell repertoires in COVID-19. Only in-frame clones appear in the TCRdb table, and some are missing; sequencing was by immunoSEQ multiplex PCR. The repertoire holds some 73,000 clones, with around 67% as singletons. Specimen: peripheral blood. All receptors derive from a man aged 55 to 70 with acute or convalescent COVID-19.

Turning to this clone: The conserved phenylalanine or tryptophan is not found at the CDR3 terminus, so this likely reflects a read error. It is unclear where the CDR3 begins or ends on the DNA, so no DNA is shown, and the CDR3 is as TCRdb lists it. The chain recombines TRBV27 with TRBJ2-3; TRBD2 is taken as the D call from the table, unchecked against the DNA. Germline V lookup: CDR1 MNHEY, CDR2 SMNVEV (reference sequence). Including both end residues, the CDR3 is 12 amino acids long. The CDR3 loop reads CASSLRRRTDPT.

This chain uses TRBV18 with TRBJ2-3; maybe TRBD2 (6 bases). The CDR3 has 14 residues. Trimming shortened V by 2 bases and J by 5 bases, and 11 bases separated the two germline ends. Per the germline V gene, CDR1 is KGHSH and CDR2 is LQKENI. CDR3 nucleotides: TGTGCCAGCTCACCAGGGGAGGCGGTAGATACGCAGTATTTT. Encoded protein: CASSPGEAVDTQYF.

The chain uses TRBV6-6 and TRBJ2-3; 12 bases fit TRBD2. The V segment lost 2 bases and the J segment 4 bases; nucleotides outside the gene matches: 4. The CDR3 has 16 amino acids. Per germline, CDR1 MNHNY and CDR2 SVGAGI (reference sequence). The CDR3 is CASSYPGLAGPDTQYF. In DNA form, the CDR3 reads TGTGCCAGCAGTTACCCTGGACTAGCGGGGCCAGATACGCAGTATTTT.

The rearrangement uses TRBV6-5 and TRBJ2-2; TRBD1 aligns across 10 bases. Germline V gene data show CDR1 as MNHEY and CDR2 as SVGAGI. CDR3 length equals 14 residues. V gave up 6 bases and J gave up 6 bases; unmatched junction bases: 4. Written as DNA, the CDR3 is TGTGCCAGCAGACGACAGGGGGCCCCCGGGGAGCTGTTTTTT. This translates into CASRRQGAPGELFF.